This T cell receptor (beta chain) emerged from a study of blood T cell repertoires in COVID-19. Study overall: Sample material is recorded as cDNA or gDNA derived from T cells, B-cell-depleted T cells, or PBMCs.

TCRdb's table, derived via immunoSEQ multiplex PCR, lists solely in-frame clones and lacks some. The repertoire includes 150,000 to 200,000 clones, around 94% of them detected once, and roughly 0.7% sits in the top ten. Followed longitudinally, the Seattle patients had been enrolled during active infection. Germline values: CDR1 SGHNT, CDR2 YYREEE (reference sequence). The CDR3 has 16 amino acids. J lost 2 bases, V lost 4 bases, and 9 bases had no gene match. The receptor comes from a man aged 25 to 45 with COVID-19, enrolled during active disease. Sequencing was carried out using peripheral blood. The chain links TRBV5-4 to TRBJ2-1; 7 bases align to TRBD2. CDR3 bases: TGTGCCAGCAGCCCCCAAGTGGGACTAACCTACAATGAGCAGTTCTTC. Translating gives CASSPQVGLTYNEQFF.